The next 17 T cell receptor beta chains were all read from a single sample in a study of OX40 agonist ivuxolimab in advanced cancers. Sequenced by immunoSEQ multiplex PCR; TCRdb stores in-frame clones only, minus some. The repertoire holds about 54,000 clones, with roughly 89% as singletons. Sequenced material: CD4+ or CD8+ T cells sorted from blood, taken in a trial of the OX40 agonist ivuxolimab. These receptors were taken from an adult with an advanced solid tumor such as melanoma, head and neck, liver or kidney cancer.

This chain uses TRBV4-2 with TRBJ1-2; 9 positions match TRBD1. J gave up 4 bases and V 6 bases, and 3 bases lay outside the gene matches. The CDR3 covers 13 residues. Germline V gives CDR1 LGHNA, CDR2 YNFKEQ. CDR3 sequence: CASRMTGGYGYTF. The CDR3 bases are TGTGCCAGCAGGATGACAGGGGGCTATGGCTACACCTTC.

J is TRBJ1-1 and V is TRBV11-2; no clear D. CDR1 is SGHAT, CDR2 FQNNGV, per germline. CDR3 length equals 16 residues. V lost 5 bases, J lost 0 bases, and 16 bases lay in between. The CDR3 is CASSPPDRPMNTEAFF. CDR3 sequence (DNA): TGTGCCAGCAGCCCTCCGGATCGCCCCATGAACACTGAAGCTTTCTTT. The full variable domain, completed using reference TRBV11-2 and TRBJ1-1, is EAGVAQSPRYKIIEKRQSVAFWCNPISGHATLYWYQQILGQGPKLLIQFQNNGVVDDSQLPKDRFSAERLKGVDSTLKIQPAKLEDSAVYLCASSPPDRPMNTEAFFGQGTRLTVV.

V usage is TRBV25-1 and J usage is TRBJ1-4, with no clear D. CDR3 length: 16 residues. Per germline, CDR1 MGHDK and CDR2 SYGVNS. Between the trimmed V and J ends, which lost 8 bases and 0 bases, there was a span of 16 bases. CDR3 amino acids: CASWKPQTSTNEKLFF. The CDR3 DNA reads TGTGCCAGCTGGAAACCTCAGACCTCAACTAATGAAAAACTGTTTTTT.

The gene calls are TRBV19 and TRBJ2-1; 11 nucleotides align to TRBD1. This CDR3 has 15 amino acids. With 4 bases clipped from V and 6 bases from J, the junction kept 5 bases outside the gene matches. Germline CDR1 LNHDA, CDR2 SQIVND (reference sequence). CDR3 nucleotides: TGTGCCAGTAGTAGCGGGACAGGGGGGAGCAATGAGCAGTTCTTC. Its translation is CASSSGTGGSNEQFF.

This clone rates as medium-sized. V gene TRBV19 combines with J gene TRBJ1-1; tentative D call: TRBD1 (6 bases). Germline CDR1 reads LNHDA; CDR2 reads SQIVND (reference sequence). This CDR3 comprises 14 residues. V was clipped by 7 bases and J by 1 base, with 13 bases between them. CDR3 sequence reads: CASKGGQRNTEAFF. CDR3 nucleotides: TGTGCCAGTAAAGGAGGACAGAGGAACACTGAAGCTTTCTTT.

The chain employs TRBV6-5 and TRBJ1-1; D gene ambiguous. Germline CDR1 MNHEY, CDR2 SVGAGI. The CDR3 runs to 12 residues. V was trimmed by 6 bases and J by 0 bases, leaving 5 bases between them. The CDR3 DNA sequence: TGTGCCAGCAGAGATTTGAACACTGAAGCTTTCTTT. Amino acid sequence: CASRDLNTEAFF.

The DNA for the CDR3 is TGTGCCAGCAGCATTAGCGGGAGGGCGGAGACCCAGTACTTC. As protein: CASSISGRAETQYF. V gene TRBV11-3 combines with J gene TRBJ2-5; 11 bases are shared with TRBD2. The CDR3 consists of 14 residues. Germline CDR1 is SGHNT and CDR2 is YENEEA. The ends lost 5 bases at V and 5 bases at J; junction bases unmatched: 4.

This chain connects TRBV5-6 to TRBJ2-2; D ambiguous. Trimming took 4 bases from V and 2 from J, leaving 12 bases between them. CDR3 size: 15 residues. Germline V gene sequence: CDR1 SGHDT, CDR2 YYEEEE. Here the CDR3 DNA reads TGTGCCAGCAGCAGAACGCCGACTAACACCGGGGAGCTGTTTTTT. It translates to CASSRTPTNTGELFF.

The CDR3 nucleotides are TGTGCCAGCAGTTATTCCGCAGGGGCTAACACAGATACGCAGTATTTT. It translates to CASSYSAGANTDTQYF. V gene TRBV28 combines with J gene TRBJ2-3; possibly TRBD1 for D (6 bases). Trimming pared 4 bases from V and 2 bases from J, leaving 16 bases between. The CDR3 extends over 16 amino acids. The germline V gene has CDR1 MDHEN and CDR2 SYDVKM.

The chain is built from TRBV7-2 and TRBJ2-1; 9 positions match TRBD2. This CDR3 has 15 residues. The trim removed 5 bases at V and 4 bases at J, leaving 6 bases unmatched. Germline V gene data show CDR1 as SGHTA and CDR2 as FQGNSA. In DNA, the CDR3 is TGTGCCAGCAGCCCCAGCGGGAGGATTTACAATGAGCAGTTCTTC. Protein: CASSPSGRIYNEQFF.

J is TRBJ1-4 and V is TRBV2; D possibly corresponds to TRBD1 (5 bases). V lost 3 bases and J lost 0, with 14 bases in between. The germline CDR1 and CDR2 sequences are SNHLY and FYNNEI. The CDR3 runs to 17 residues. The CDR3 spells CASSERPPGATNEKLFF. For the CDR3, the DNA is TGTGCCAGCAGTGAGCGCCCCCCGGGGGCAACTAATGAAAAACTGTTTTTT.

This clone was observed a single time. This sequence joins TRBV6-6 and TRBJ2-7; no firm D call. Germline assignment: CDR1 MNHNY and CDR2 SVGAGI (reference sequence). CDR3 size: 12 residues. V dropped 5 bases and J dropped 4 bases, with 9 bases sitting between them. The CDR3 is CASSPIGYEQYF. In DNA form, the CDR3 reads TGTGCCAGCAGTCCCATAGGATACGAGCAGTACTTC.

CDR3: CASSTGVDYGYTF. CDR3 nucleotides: TGTGCCAGCAGTACAGGGGTCGACTATGGCTACACCTTC. The chain combines TRBV6-1 with TRBJ1-2, with 7 nucleotides matching TRBD1. V gave up 5 bases and J gave up 3 bases; unmatched junction bases: 3. Germline V gene lookup returns CDR1 MNHNS and CDR2 SASEGT. The CDR3 runs to 13 residues.

This clone was seen a few times. This rearrangement joins TRBV7-2 to TRBJ1-1, with 7 bases identical to TRBD1. The CDR3 length is 12 residues. Germline trimming cut 5 bases from V and 11 bases from J; bases unmatched to any gene: 8. Looked up from germline, CDR1 is SGHTA and CDR2 is FQGNSA. The CDR3 sequence: CASSPGQRKAFF. The CDR3 region has the DNA TGTGCCAGCAGCCCGGGACAGAGGAAGGCTTTCTTT.

The rearrangement joins TRBV5-1 to TRBJ1-2; 7 bases align to TRBD1. Germline V gene data show CDR1 as SGHRS and CDR2 as YFSETQ. The CDR3 runs 13 residues. After removal of 2 bases from V and 12 bases from J, the junction contained 10 bases not matched to a gene. The CDR3 spells CASSLGPGQRDTF. CDR3 DNA sequence: TGCGCCAGCAGCTTAGGACCGGGACAGCGCGACACCTTC.

The rearrangement uses TRBV29-1 and TRBJ1-5; D is ambiguous. With 4 bases removed from V and 4 bases from J, the gap between germline ends came to 14 bases. The length of the CDR3 is 14 residues. Germline CDR1 SQVTM, CDR2 ANQGSEA. CDR3 DNA: TGCAGCGTTGCCGACAACCCTCTAAATCAGCCCCAGCATTTT. Amino acid sequence: CSVADNPLNQPQHF.

The V gene is TRBV5-8, the J gene TRBJ2-3, with TRBD2 matching 7 bases. CDR1 SGHTS and CDR2 YDEGEE come from the germline V gene. The junction had 5 bases not matched to a gene; V was cut back by 3 bases and J by 1 base. The length of the CDR3 is 15 residues. Here the CDR3 DNA reads TGTGCCAGCAGCTCCCGGGACTATCGCACAGATACGCAGTATTTT. It translates to CASSSRDYRTDTQYF.